This TCR beta chain was profiled in a study of CD8 T cells in Susac syndrome. CDR1 SGHTA and CDR2 FQGNSA come from the germline V gene. The CDR3 contains 13 residues. The V end was cut by 2 bases, the J end by 5 bases, with 9 bases between. The authors reverse transcribed roughly 0.5 to 1 ug RNA with random hexamers. TCRdb ran MiXCR on the immunoSEQ multiplex PCR reads and lists one entry per CDR3 protein. Of some 150,000 distinct CDR3 sequences listed, approximately 94% are singletons. The receptor comes from a human donor in good health. This rearrangement joins TRBV7-2 to TRBJ2-5; tentative D call: TRBD2 (6 bases). The source material was CD4+ T cells from PBMCs. CDR3 loop: CASSLQLAETQYF. CDR3 DNA sequence: TGTGCCAGCAGCTTACAACTAGCCGAGACCCAGTACTTC.